The 10 T cell receptor beta chains below were found in one sample sequenced in a study of blood T cell repertoires in COVID-19 (dated by TCRdb to between 2020 and 2021). Receptor amplification or capture employed the immunoSEQ multiplex PCR assay. TCRdb holds this immuneACCESS table with in-frame rearrangements only. Some clones are missing; in checked studies, unresolved V genes explain under half, and the rest has no known cause. This sample has tens of thousands of clones in its table, and more than 70% of those were observed once. The ten most abundant clones make up around two fifths of the sample. Sequenced input: peripheral blood. The source is a woman of 80 years or more with active or convalescent COVID-19.

Points on this clone: This sample also contains other DNA sequences that code for the same CDR3. V and J are TRBV24-1 and TRBJ2-2, with D hard to call. The V gene lost 4 bases and the J gene lost 5 bases, with 7 bases spanning the gap. Germline V gives CDR1 KGHDR, CDR2 SFDVKD. This CDR3 spans 13 amino acids. The CDR3 DNA reads TGTGCCACCAGTGACAGAGGTACCGGGGAGCTGTTTTTT. Translating gives CATSDRGTGELFF.

This chain joins TRBV27 and TRBJ2-7, with D maybe TRBD1 (6 bases). V was shortened by 7 bases and J by 4 bases, with 14 bases between the two germline ends. Germline CDR1 MNHEY, CDR2 SMNVEV (reference sequence). This CDR3 comprises 13 residues. CDR3 in amino acids: CASMFRGSYEQYF. The CDR3 DNA follows: TGTGCCAGCATGTTCAGGGGATCTTACGAGCAGTACTTC.

V gene TRBV28 combines with J gene TRBJ1-5, with unresolved D. V was cut by 3 bases and J by 1 base, with 7 bases left in between. The length of the CDR3 is 14 residues. Germline CDR1 is MDHEN and CDR2 is SYDVKM. The CDR3 DNA reads as TGTGCCAGCAGTTTTGCCAGGAGCAATCAGCCCCAGCATTTT. Its translation is CASSFARSNQPQHF. Full variable domain (remainder filled in from reference TRBV28 and TRBJ1-5): DVKVTQSSRYLVKRTGEKVFLECVQDMDHENMFWYRQDPGLGLRLIYFSYDVKMKEKGDIPEGYSVSREKKERFSLILESASTNQTSMYLCASSFARSNQPQHFGDGTRLSIL.

This chain uses TRBV28 with TRBJ2-1, with D possibly TRBD1 on 5 matching bases. V shed 5 bases and J shed 0 bases, with 20 bases lying between them. From germline, CDR1 is MDHEN and CDR2 SYDVKM. The CDR3 runs 18 residues. CDR3 sequence: CASSTQGVRPSSYNEQFF. The CDR3 DNA reads TGTGCCAGCAGTACCCAAGGGGTCCGACCTTCCTCCTACAATGAGCAGTTCTTC. The whole variable domain, remainder taken from reference TRBV28 and TRBJ2-1, is DVKVTQSSRYLVKRTGEKVFLECVQDMDHENMFWYRQDPGLGLRLIYFSYDVKMKEKGDIPEGYSVSREKKERFSLILESASTNQTSMYLCASSTQGVRPSSYNEQFFGPGTRLTVL.

Only a few counts were recorded for this clone. This chain uses TRBV7-2 with TRBJ2-1, with TRBD1 matching over 10 bases. J was trimmed by 12 bases and V by 5 bases; bases with no gene match: 16. The germline V gene encodes CDR1 SGHTA and CDR2 FQGNSA. The CDR3 has 16 amino acids. CDR3 loop: CASSPTRMDRGGVQFF. The CDR3 DNA sequence: TGTGCCAGCAGCCCAACCCGAATGGACAGGGGGGGTGTGCAGTTCTTC.

The chain combines TRBV10-3 with TRBJ2-3, with no clear D. The CDR3 loop spans 14 amino acids. The germline V gene has CDR1 ENHRY and CDR2 SYGVKD. Trimming took 6 bases from V and 0 from J, leaving 10 bases between them. In nucleotides, the CDR3 is TGTGCCATCAGCCGAGACGGGAGCACAGATACGCAGTATTTT. Translating gives CAISRDGSTDTQYF.

This chain uses TRBV18 with TRBJ2-2; 13 bases are a match to TRBD2. V lost 3 bases to trimming and J lost 6 bases; unmatched junction nucleotides: 4. This CDR3 contains 16 residues. Germline-derived CDR1 and CDR2 are KGHSH and LQKENI. The CDR3 bases are TGTGCCAGCTCACCTGGACTAGCGGGAGCGGCCGGGGAGCTGTTTTTT. Protein: CASSPGLAGAAGELFF.

This chain's CDR3 is CASSLEREFSGANVLTF. The CDR3 nucleotides are TGTGCCAGCAGCTTAGAAAGGGAGTTCTCTGGGGCCAACGTCCTGACTTTC. The chain has TRBV11-2 and TRBJ2-6, with D tentatively TRBD2 (5 bases). The CDR3 runs 17 residues. Trimming left V 0 bases short and J 0 bases short, with 9 bases between. Germline CDR1 SGHAT, CDR2 FQNNGV. The full variable domain, completed using reference TRBV11-2 and TRBJ2-6, is EAGVAQSPRYKIIEKRQSVAFWCNPISGHATLYWYQQILGQGPKLLIQFQNNGVVDDSQLPKDRFSAERLKGVDSTLKIQPAKLEDSAVYLCASSLEREFSGANVLTFGAGSRLTVL.

The genes are TRBV18 and TRBJ2-1; perhaps TRBD2 as D (6 bases). There are 14 residues in the CDR3. V lost 0 bases and J lost 9, with 12 bases in between. Germline CDR1 and CDR2: KGHSH and LQKENI. The CDR3 DNA reads as TGTGCCAGCTCACCACCGCGCGGGGAAGTTGAGCAGTTCTTC. It is translated as CASSPPRGEVEQFF.

This chain joins TRBV5-1 and TRBJ2-3; maybe TRBD1 (6 bases). The CDR3 sequence is 14 residues long. The germline CDR1 and CDR2 sequences are SGHRS and YFSETQ. Between the trimmed V and J ends, which lost 4 bases and 1 base, there was a span of 10 bases. The DNA for the CDR3 is TGCGCCAGCAGCGCGTCAGGGGGCACAGATACGCAGTATTTT. As protein: CASSASGGTDTQYF.